One sample yielded the 31 T cell receptor beta chains listed below, sequenced in a study of identical twins. TCRdb called the 5' RACE reads again in MiXCR, with one record for every CDR3 protein. The sample carries 450,000 to 650,000 distinct CDR3 sequences, 9% to 10% recorded once. These data were also reused for a study on yellow fever vaccine responses in identical twins.

The sample comprised PBMCs. Receptors originate from a woman between 18 and 29 years old in good health.

V and J are TRBV23-1 and TRBJ2-1, with D unresolved. TRBV23-1 counts as an open reading frame of uncertain function. Trimming left V 1 base short and J 4 bases short, with 8 bases between. This CDR3 region has 14 residues. The CDR3 here is CASSQLLGYNEQFF. The CDR3 region has the DNA TGCGCCAGCAGTCAATTATTGGGTTACAATGAGCAGTTCTTC.

The chain employs TRBV15 and TRBJ2-5; D is perhaps TRBD1 or TRBD2 (5 bases each). Looked up from germline, CDR1 is LNHNV and CDR2 is YYDKDF (reference sequence). There are 15 residues in the CDR3. Trimming took off 1 base at V and 5 bases at J, with 14 bases between the two ends. The CDR3 region is CATSRGGADMETQYF. Here the CDR3 DNA reads TGTGCCACCAGCAGAGGAGGGGCGGACATGGAGACCCAGTACTTC.

The chain has TRBV18 and TRBJ2-2, with 7 bases that match TRBD1. Losses at the gene ends were 4 bases for V and 3 bases for J; bases not matched to a gene: 5. The CDR3 runs to 15 residues. The V gene's germline CDR1 is KGHSH and CDR2 LQKENI. CDR3 in amino acids: CASSHRDSDTGELFF. As DNA, the CDR3 is TGTGCCAGCTCACACCGGGACAGCGACACCGGGGAGCTGTTTTTT.

The genes are TRBV18 and TRBJ2-3; D is ambiguous. This CDR3 region has 14 residues. Trimming stripped 2 bases from V and 3 bases from J, with 9 bases between. The V gene's germline CDR1 is KGHSH and CDR2 LQKENI. This CDR3 is CASSPGSRTDTQYF. In DNA, the CDR3 is TGTGCCAGCTCACCAGGGTCTAGAACAGATACGCAGTATTTT.

The table lists this clonotype with many counts. The junction departs from germline at one end; a sequencing error may be responsible. The chain employs TRBV5-1 and TRBJ1-1; a possible D gene is TRBD1 (6 bases). The V gene's germline CDR1 is SGHRS and CDR2 YFSETQ. The CDR3 spans 14 residues. As DNA, the CDR3 is TGCGCCAGCACCTTGGAGGAAGGGGGCACTGAAGCTTTCTTT. Protein: CASTLEEGGTEAFF.

The chain joins TRBV5-1 to TRBJ2-5; D gene unclear. Looked up from germline, CDR1 is SGHRS and CDR2 is YFSETQ. This CDR3 is 13 amino acids long. Trimming stripped 7 bases from V and 1 base from J, with 11 bases between. CDR3 amino acids: CASRVGVQETQYF. The CDR3 coding sequence is TGCGCCAGCCGGGTGGGTGTCCAAGAGACCCAGTACTTC.

The chain recombines TRBV7-2 with TRBJ2-7; 10 nucleotides match TRBD2. This CDR3 comprises 15 residues. CDR1 and CDR2 (germline): SGHTA, FQGNSA. V trimming: 5 bases; J trimming: 4 bases; junction bases outside the gene matches: 8. CDR3 DNA sequence: TGTGCCAGCAGCCCAACAGGGACTAGCGAGTACGAGCAGTACTTC. Protein product: CASSPTGTSEYEQYF.

This clonotype was seen many times. The V gene is TRBV28, the J gene TRBJ1-6, with 9 nucleotides matching TRBD1. CDR1 MDHEN and CDR2 SYDVKM come from the germline V gene. Trimming removed 7 bases from V and 6 bases from J; junction bases left unmatched: 4. The length of the CDR3 is 14 residues. CDR3 region: CASIGTGFNSPLHF. The CDR3 nucleotides are TGTGCCAGCATTGGGACAGGGTTTAATTCACCCCTCCACTTT.

This clonotype was seen many times. This chain connects TRBV5-1 to TRBJ2-2; D not resolved. There are 13 residues in the CDR3. The V end lost 3 bases, the J end lost 0 bases, and 3 bases lay between the germline ends. The germline CDR1 and CDR2 sequences are SGHRS and YFSETQ. The chain's CDR3 is CASSSTNTGELFF. The CDR3 DNA reads TGCGCCAGCAGCTCGACGAACACCGGGGAGCTGTTTTTT.

This clonotype was counted at least ten times. J is TRBJ1-2 and V is TRBV5-1, with D possibly being TRBD1 (5 bases). Per germline, CDR1 SGHRS and CDR2 YFSETQ. The V gene lost 3 bases and the J gene lost 14 bases, with 20 bases spanning the gap. The CDR3 spans 13 residues. The CDR3 region is CASSSTGHDNHTF. As DNA, the CDR3 is TGCGCCAGCAGCTCGACCGGACACGACAATCATACCTTC.

In this sample, this clonotype turned up a few times. The chain joins TRBV20-1 to TRBJ1-5; 9 nucleotides match TRBD1. With 5 bases clipped from V and 5 bases from J, the junction kept 10 bases outside the gene matches. Per germline, CDR1 DFQATT and CDR2 SNEGSKA (reference sequence). The length of the CDR3 is 15 residues. The chain's CDR3 is CSALPGTGSYQPQHF. The DNA of the CDR3 is TGCAGTGCTCTCCCTGGGACAGGGTCTTATCAGCCCCAGCATTTT.

This clonotype came up many times. The rearrangement uses TRBV20-1 and TRBJ1-5; tentatively, D is TRBD1 (5 bases). Germline CDR1 reads DFQATT; CDR2 reads SNEGSKA (reference sequence). This CDR3 region has 13 residues. The germline V and J ends were trimmed by 2 bases and 0 bases, with 5 bases remaining between them. This CDR3 is CSARQGSNQPQHF. For the CDR3, the DNA is TGCAGTGCTAGACAGGGTAGCAATCAGCCCCAGCATTTT.

In this sample, this clonotype turned up a few times. V gene TRBV5-5 combines with J gene TRBJ2-1; no firm D call. There are 15 residues in the CDR3. In germline, CDR1 is SGHKS, CDR2 YYEKEE (reference sequence). V gave up 2 bases and J gave up 0 bases, with 9 bases separating them. CDR3 in amino acids: CASSLLADSYNEQFF. The DNA for the CDR3 is TGTGCCAGCAGCTTATTGGCGGACTCCTACAATGAGCAGTTCTTC.

This clonotype was seen ten or more times. V and J are TRBV12-3 or TRBV12-4 and TRBJ2-5; D not resolved. V was shortened by 2 bases and J by 3 bases, with 7 bases between the two germline ends. This CDR3 contains 13 residues. CDR3 region: CASSLLQEETQYF. The CDR3 DNA reads as TGTGCCAGCAGTTTATTACAAGAAGAGACCCAGTACTTC.

This clonotype was counted many times. The chain joins TRBV29-1 to TRBJ1-4; unclear D gene. Germline-derived CDR1 and CDR2 are SQVTM and ANQGSEA. V was clipped by 4 bases and J by 8 bases, with 14 bases between them. The CDR3 sequence is 13 residues long. CDR3 protein: CSVGTGVSEKLFF. The CDR3 nucleotides are TGCAGCGTTGGAACGGGTGTAAGCGAAAAACTGTTTTTT.

Ten or more counts support this clonotype. The rearrangement joins TRBV5-5 to TRBJ1-4; a possible D gene is TRBD1 (5 bases). The germline V gene has CDR1 SGHKS and CDR2 YYEKEE (reference sequence). Trimming left V 2 bases short and J 7 bases short, with 18 bases between. This CDR3 is built from 16 residues. In nucleotides, the CDR3 is TGTGCCAGCAGCTTTCCTATAGGGGCGGCAGGTGAAAAACTGTTTTTT. This gives the protein CASSFPIGAAGEKLFF. The complete variable domain, with remaining parts taken from reference TRBV5-5 and TRBJ1-4, reads DAGVTQSPTHLIKTRGQQVTLRCSPISGHKSVSWYQQVLGQGPQFIFQYYEKEERGRGNFPDRFSARQFPNYSSELNVNALLLGDSALYLCASSFPIGAAGEKLFFGSGTQLSVL.

This clonotype was detected only once. The chain carries TRBV7-9 and TRBJ2-7; 7 bases are shared with TRBD2. Germline V gene data show CDR1 as SEHNR and CDR2 as FQNEAQ (reference sequence). Trimming at V came to 3 bases and at J to 4 bases, leaving 6 bases not matched to a gene. CDR3 length equals 14 residues. CDR3 nucleotides: TGTGCCAGCAGCTTCGGCGGGAGTAGGTACGAGCAGTACTTC. It codes for CASSFGGSRYEQYF.

This clonotype showed up just a few times. The chain combines TRBV3-1 with TRBJ2-7, with D unclear. Trimming stripped 2 bases from V and 0 bases from J, with 5 bases between. Germline loops: CDR1 LGHDT, CDR2 YNNKEL (reference sequence). This CDR3 spans 13 amino acids. As DNA, the CDR3 is TGTGCCAGCAGCCAAATCAGCTCCTACGAGCAGTACTTC. As protein: CASSQISSYEQYF.

DNA of the CDR3: TGTGCCAGCAGTTTATTCGGACTAGTCAGTAACAATGAGCAGTTCTTC. Translating gives CASSLFGLVSNNEQFF. The chain combines TRBV28 with TRBJ2-1, with 7 bases aligning to TRBD2. Losses at the gene ends were 1 base for V and 5 bases for J; bases not matched to a gene: 8. CDR3 length equals 16 residues. The V gene's germline CDR1 is MDHEN and CDR2 SYDVKM. The complete variable domain, with remaining parts taken from reference TRBV28 and TRBJ2-1, reads DVKVTQSSRYLVKRTGEKVFLECVQDMDHENMFWYRQDPGLGLRLIYFSYDVKMKEKGDIPEGYSVSREKKERFSLILESASTNQTSMYLCASSLFGLVSNNEQFFGPGTRLTVL.

This clonotype occurred many times. The rearrangement uses TRBV12-3 or TRBV12-4 and TRBJ1-1; D remains unclear. The CDR3 covers 13 residues. Trimming took 8 bases from V and 1 from J, leaving 11 bases between them. The chain's CDR3 is CASGLHANTEAFF. CDR3 coding DNA: TGTGCCAGCGGACTACACGCGAACACTGAAGCTTTCTTT.

This clonotype was seen at least ten times. The chain combines TRBV11-2 with TRBJ2-5; the match to TRBD2 covers 11 bases. Germline V lookup: CDR1 SGHAT, CDR2 FQNNGV. The trim removed 3 bases at V and 5 bases at J, leaving 8 bases unmatched. The CDR3 loop spans 16 amino acids. The CDR3 sequence: CASSLRVLAGAETQYF. The CDR3 DNA reads as TGTGCCAGCAGCTTGAGGGTACTAGCGGGGGCGGAGACCCAGTACTTC.

This clonotype appeared a few times. CDR3 region: CASSDSGGVETDTQYF. As DNA, the CDR3 is TGTGCCAGCAGCGATAGCGGGGGAGTGGAGACAGATACGCAGTATTTT. This chain uses TRBV9 with TRBJ2-3, with 9 bases identical to TRBD2. Looked up from germline, CDR1 is SGDLS and CDR2 is YYNGEE. The V and J ends lost 3 bases and 3 bases, in that order; junction bases with no gene match: 8. This CDR3 has 16 residues.

A few counts support this clonotype. The chain recombines TRBV20-1 with TRBJ2-7; TRBD2 matches at 7 bases. This CDR3 region has 13 residues. Germline V gene lookup returns CDR1 DFQATT and CDR2 SNEGSKA (reference sequence). Germline trimming cut 6 bases from V and 1 base from J; bases unmatched to any gene: 6. CDR3 amino acids: CSATRTSSYEQYF. CDR3 nucleotides: TGCAGTGCAACCCGGACTAGTTCCTACGAGCAGTACTTC.

This clonotype was picked up many times. V gene TRBV5-5 combines with J gene TRBJ2-1, with D perhaps being TRBD1 or TRBD2 (5 bases each). This CDR3 is 16 amino acids long. The germline CDR1 and CDR2 sequences are SGHKS and YYEKEE (reference sequence). V lost 3 bases, J lost 8 bases, and 21 bases lay in between. CDR3 sequence (DNA): TGTGCCAGCAGCTCAGTTCCCAGCGGCAGAGGGGATGAGCAGTTCTTC. This encodes CASSSVPSGRGDEQFF.

The chain uses TRBV20-1 and TRBJ2-3, with D possibly TRBD2 on 7 matching bases. The CDR3 covers 15 residues. Germline CDR1 reads DFQATT; CDR2 reads SNEGSKA (reference sequence). V gave up 1 base and J gave up 5 bases, with 16 bases separating them. The CDR3 loop reads CSARGEGGPGDTQYF. In nucleotides, the CDR3 is TGCAGTGCTAGAGGGGAGGGGGGGCCTGGAGATACGCAGTATTTT.

This clonotype was counted a few times. The chain joins TRBV6-1 to TRBJ2-2; 10 bases fit TRBD2. Per the germline V gene, CDR1 is MNHNS and CDR2 is SASEGT. J lost 3 bases, V lost 6 bases, and 7 bases had no gene match. This CDR3 is 16 amino acids long. CDR3 sequence reads: CASSSSGRGDTGELFF. CDR3 sequence (DNA): TGTGCCAGCAGCTCTAGCGGGAGAGGGGACACCGGGGAGCTGTTTTTT.

The chain combines TRBV7-9 with TRBJ2-5, with 7 bases aligning to TRBD1. The junction had 14 bases not matched to a gene; V was cut back by 5 bases and J by 2 bases. This CDR3 spans 17 amino acids. In germline, CDR1 is SEHNR, CDR2 FQNEAQ (reference sequence). The CDR3 DNA follows: TGTGCCAGCAGCCCCACCCGGACAGGTGGCCTTCAAGAGACCCAGTACTTC. As protein: CASSPTRTGGLQETQYF.

This clonotype was picked up many times. This chain connects TRBV5-1 to TRBJ2-2; D is unclear. The CDR3 is 15 residues long. Trimming removed 1 base at V and 5 bases at J, with 12 bases between. The germline V gene has CDR1 SGHRS and CDR2 YFSETQ. The CDR3 DNA is TGCGCCAGCAGCTTGAGGGAAGGCGGAACCGGGGAGCTGTTTTTT. It is translated as CASSLREGGTGELFF. Complete variable domain (other parts from reference TRBV5-1 and TRBJ2-2): KAGVTQTPRYLIKTRGQQVTLSCSPISGHRSVSWYQQTPGQGLQFLFEYFSETQRNKGNFPGRFSGRQFSNSRSEMNVSTLELGDSALYLCASSLREGGTGELFFGEGSRLTVL.

V usage is TRBV29-1 and J usage is TRBJ2-7; 8 bases agree with TRBD2. This CDR3 is built from 13 residues. The germline gives CDR1 SQVTM, CDR2 ANQGSEA. The J segment lost 5 bases and the V segment lost 4 bases, leaving 7 bases of the junction unmatched. The CDR3 sequence is CSVVYGRDHEQYF. CDR3 in DNA: TGCAGCGTTGTTTACGGGAGGGACCACGAGCAGTACTTC.

The chain carries TRBV7-2 and TRBJ1-6; tentative D call: TRBD1 (5 bases). The CDR3 has 16 amino acids. V was cut by 2 bases and J by 8 bases, with 16 bases left in between. Germline-derived CDR1 and CDR2 are SGHTA and FQGNSA. In nucleotides, the CDR3 is TGTGCCAGCAGCTTAACTGGGACGGCGGAACATTCACCCCTCCACTTT. Protein product: CASSLTGTAEHSPLHF.

The table lists this clonotype with a few counts. The chain joins TRBV5-6 to TRBJ2-1; D gene ambiguous. Germline V gene lookup returns CDR1 SGHDT and CDR2 YYEEEE. Trimming removed 4 bases from V and 2 bases from J, with 13 bases in between. There are 15 residues in the CDR3. The CDR3 sequence is CASSPGLGAYNEQFF. CDR3 sequence (DNA): TGTGCCAGCAGCCCCGGGCTCGGCGCCTACAATGAGCAGTTCTTC.